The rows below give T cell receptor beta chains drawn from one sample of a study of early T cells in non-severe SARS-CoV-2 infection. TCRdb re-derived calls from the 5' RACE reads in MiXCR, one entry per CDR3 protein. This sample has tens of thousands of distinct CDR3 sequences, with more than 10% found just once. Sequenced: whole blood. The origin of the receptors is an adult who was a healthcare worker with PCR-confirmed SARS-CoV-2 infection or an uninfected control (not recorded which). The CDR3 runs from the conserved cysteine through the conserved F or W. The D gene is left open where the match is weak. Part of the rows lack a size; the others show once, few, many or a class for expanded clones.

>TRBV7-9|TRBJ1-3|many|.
TGTGCCAGCAGCCGAGGTGGAAACACCATATATTTT
CASSRGGNTIYF
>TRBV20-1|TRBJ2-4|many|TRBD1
TGCAGTGCTAGTAACAGGGGGCAAAACATTCAGTACTTC
CSASNRGQNIQYF
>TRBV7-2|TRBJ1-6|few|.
TGTGCCAGCAGCCCCAGGGAGTCCTATAATTCACCCCTCCACTTT
CASSPRESYNSPLHF
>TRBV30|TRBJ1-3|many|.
TGTGCCTGGAGTGTTGGCAGGGGAAACACCATATATTTT
CAWSVGRGNTIYF
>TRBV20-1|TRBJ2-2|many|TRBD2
TGCAGTGCCCCTCGGGGCGGGGGGGCCGCCGGGGAGCTGTTTTTT
CSAPRGGGAAGELFF
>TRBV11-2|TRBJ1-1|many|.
TGTGCCAGCAGCTTAAGCCGGGGCAGACCTGACACTGAAGCTTTCTTT
CASSLSRGRPDTEAFF
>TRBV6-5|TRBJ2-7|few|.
TGTGCCAGCAGTTACTCCGACGGCTCCTACGAGCAGTACTTC
CASSYSDGSYEQYF
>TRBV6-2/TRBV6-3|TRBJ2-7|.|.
TGTGCCAGCAGTTACCGACCAGGGGACACGCTCAGCTCCAGAGAGCAGTACTTC
CASSYRPGDTLSSREQYF
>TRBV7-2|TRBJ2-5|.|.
TGTGCCAGCAGCTTAGCGCACGGTGAAGAGACCCAGTACTTC
CASSLAHGEETQYF
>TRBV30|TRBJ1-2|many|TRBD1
TGTGCCTGGAGCCTCTCCAGGGGGCGTGGCTACACCTTC
CAWSLSRGRGYTF
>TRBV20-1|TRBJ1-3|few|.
TGCAGTGCTGACAGTGGAAACACCATATATTTT
CSADSGNTIYF
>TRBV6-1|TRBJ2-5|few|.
.
CASSGTGVGKRPSTSGHSPETQYF
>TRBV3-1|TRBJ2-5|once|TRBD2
TGTGCCAGCATGGCTAGCGGGGGTAGAGAGACCCAGTACTTC
CASMASGGRETQYF
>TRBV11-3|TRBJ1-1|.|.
TGTGCCAGCAGCTTAGAAGATAACACTGAAGCTTTCTTT
CASSLEDNTEAFF
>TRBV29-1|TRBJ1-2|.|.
TGCAGCGCCTTAAGCACACCCATTGAATATGGCTACACCTTC
CSALSTPIEYGYTF
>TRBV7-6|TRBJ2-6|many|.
TGTGCCAGCAGCTCCATCCGGACGAATACGACTGGGGCCAACGTCCTGACTTTC
CASSSIRTNTTGANVLTF
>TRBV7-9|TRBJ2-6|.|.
TGTGCCAGCAGCCCCTTACAGATCTCTGGGGCCAACGTCCTGACTTTC
CASSPLQISGANVLTF
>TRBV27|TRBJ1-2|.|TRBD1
TGTGCCAGCAGTTTCCGGACAGGGAGCTATGGCTACACCTTC
CASSFRTGSYGYTF
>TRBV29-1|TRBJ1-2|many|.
TGCAGCGTTGAGGCAGGGGCAGGGCGGGGCTACACCTTC
CSVEAGAGRGYTF
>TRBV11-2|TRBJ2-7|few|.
TGTGCCAGCAGCTCGCCCCACAGGGCTACCTACGAGCAGTACTTC
CASSSPHRATYEQYF